A selection of T cell receptor beta chains follows, all from one sample in a study of control samples from healthy donors and cancer patients. Assay used: immunoSEQ multiplex PCR; TCRdb lists only in-frame clones, some missing. In the table there are 150,000 to 200,000 clones, 94% of which are singletons. What was sequenced was blood. The receptors here all came from a woman between 18 and 30 years old in good health. CDR3s include the opening cysteine and the closing phenylalanine or tryptophan. The D gene is left open where the match is weak. Clone size appears in some rows only: once, few, many, or a class for an expanded clone.

D	V	J	size	DNA	CDR3
-	TRBV2	TRBJ1-2	-	TGTGCCAGCAGTGAAACAGGGAGGTATGGCTACACCTTC	CASSETGRYGYTF
TRBD2	TRBV6-4	TRBJ2-3	-	TGTGCCAGCAGCCATAGCGGGGCGAACACAGATACGCAGTATTTT	CASSHSGANTDTQYF
TRBD1	TRBV29-1	TRBJ2-1	-	TGCAGCGTTAGAATACCGGGACAGGGGGAGTTCTTC	CSVRIPGQGEFF
-	TRBV19	TRBJ2-4	-	TGTGCCAGTAGTTGGGACCGGGACTTAGACATTCAGTACTTC	CASSWDRDLDIQYF
-	TRBV29-1	TRBJ2-7	once	TGCAGCGTTGTGGGGGCGGGTTTCTCCTACGAGCAGTACTTC	CSVVGAGFSYEQYF
-	TRBV11-2	TRBJ1-1	-	TGTGCCAGCAGCCCACTGTGGGGCTTAAAGAACACTGAAGCTTTCTTT	CASSPLWGLKNTEAFF
TRBD2	TRBV19	TRBJ2-1	-	TGTGCCAGTAGTCTTATTATGAGCCCGGGACTAGCGGGGAACAATGAGCAGTTCTTC	CASSLIMSPGLAGNNEQFF
TRBD1	TRBV18	TRBJ1-2	once	TGTGCCAGCTCACCGGGACAGGAGCCCGATGGACGGTACACCTTC	CASSPGQEPDGRYTF
-	TRBV6-4	TRBJ1-6	-	TGTGCCAGCAGTGACTCCTACAATTCACCCCTCCACTTT	CASSDSYNSPLHF
TRBD2	TRBV11-2	TRBJ2-1	-	TGTGCCAGCAGACCGATAGCGGGGCGGAGAGAGCAGTTCTTC	CASRPIAGRREQFF
TRBD1	TRBV5-1	TRBJ1-2	-	TGCGCCAGCAGCCCTTTGGGACAGGGGGCTGGCTATGGCTACACCTTC	CASSPLGQGAGYGYTF
-	TRBV6-6	TRBJ1-2	-	TGTGCCAGCAGTTACGGCAGGTTAGACTATGGCTACACCTTC	CASSYGRLDYGYTF
-	TRBV28	TRBJ1-2	-	TGTGCCAGCTTGGGGGGGTGGGCTAACTATGGCTACACCTTC	CASLGGWANYGYTF
-	TRBV4-2	TRBJ1-4	-	TGTGCCAGCAGCCAGTTGGGGGCGGGAGAAAAACTGTTTTTT	CASSQLGAGEKLFF
-	TRBV28	TRBJ1-5	-	TGTGCCAGCAGTTTAGAGGTTAGCAATCAGCCCCAGCATTTT	CASSLEVSNQPQHF
-	TRBV7-2	TRBJ1-5	-	TGTGCCAGCAGCTTAGAACGGCAGGGGTTGAGTCAGCCCCAGCATTTT	CASSLERQGLSQPQHF
-	TRBV7-6	TRBJ2-5	-	TGTGCCAGCAGCTCCCAGGGGATTAGAGGGATTGGGGAGACCCAGTACTTC	CASSSQGIRGIGETQYF
TRBD2	TRBV9	TRBJ2-1	-	TGTGCCAGCAGCGACGCTCTAGCGGGAGTAGGGATTTACAATGAGCAGTTCTTC	CASSDALAGVGIYNEQFF
-	TRBV19	TRBJ1-5	few	TGTGCCAGTAGTGTAGCCAGGGTGGGTGGCAATCAGCCCCAGCATTTT	CASSVARVGGNQPQHF
-	TRBV19	TRBJ1-4	-	TGTGCCAGTAGTGCGGGGGCTGGTGAAAAACTGTTTTTT	CASSAGAGEKLFF
-	TRBV5-1	TRBJ2-7	once	TGCGCCAGCAGCTTGGATAGTGGGGATTACGAGCAGTACTTC	CASSLDSGDYEQYF
TRBD2	TRBV28	TRBJ2-5	-	TGTGCCAGCAGTGCCTCCTCCCCGGGACTAGCGGGAGTCCTACAAGAGACCCAGTACTTC	CASSASSPGLAGVLQETQYF
-	TRBV28	TRBJ2-7	-	TGTGCCAGCAGTTTTGACCGAGACTACTTGAGCGAGCAGTACTTC	CASSFDRDYLSEQYF
TRBD1	TRBV7-9	TRBJ1-3	-	TGTGCCAGCAGCCAGGGGGGGAGCTCTGGAAACACCATATATTTT	CASSQGGSSGNTIYF
-	TRBV5-1	TRBJ2-1	-	TGCGCCAGCAGCGCGGAAATGACACCGCTTTTAGCGGCTGAGCAGTTCTTC	CASSAEMTPLLAAEQFF
-	TRBV7-2	TRBJ1-4	-	TGTGCCAGCAGCCCAGAGATGCAGGGCAATGAAAAACTGTTTTTT	CASSPEMQGNEKLFF
-	TRBV7-2	TRBJ1-3	-	TGTGCCAGCAGCGGAAGACAGAAAGGAGCTGGAAACACCATATATTTT	CASSGRQKGAGNTIYF
TRBD2	TRBV6-5	TRBJ2-2	-	TGTGCCAGCAGTCGGACTAGCGGGGGGTCAGGGCTGTTTTTT	CASSRTSGGSGLFF
-	TRBV21-1	TRBJ1-3	-	TGTGCCAGCAGCAAATCGGACAGGGGGCGTCCGTGGGGAAACACCATATATTTT	CASSKSDRGRPWGNTIYF
-	TRBV28	TRBJ2-7	-	TGTGCCAGCAGATCTACAGGGAATGGCGAGCAGTACTTC	CASRSTGNGEQYF
-	TRBV29-1	TRBJ2-3	once	TGCAGCGCCGAGCTTGGGGGGCGGACAGATACGCAGTATTTT	CSAELGGRTDTQYF
-	TRBV15	TRBJ2-7	-	TGTGCCACCAGCAGTATAATGTCGGACAACGAGCAGTACTTC	CATSSIMSDNEQYF
TRBD1	TRBV7-2	TRBJ1-6	-	TGTGCCAGCAGCCGGGGACAGGGAAATAATTCACCCCTCCACTTT	CASSRGQGNNSPLHF
-	TRBV10-1	TRBJ2-2	once	TGCGCCAGCCCGGGACTTTCCGACGGGGAGCTGTTTTTT	CASPGLSDGELFF
TRBD2	TRBV7-8	TRBJ2-7	-	TGTGCCAGCAGCTTAACTAGCGGGAGTTGGTACGAGCAGTACTTC	CASSLTSGSWYEQYF
TRBD1	TRBV5-1	TRBJ1-1	-	TGCGCCAGCAGCCCTGGACAGGGAGAGGCATACACTGAAGCTTTCTTT	CASSPGQGEAYTEAFF
-	TRBV4-1	TRBJ1-4	-	TGCGCCAGCAGCCAAGATCTACAGCTCCTGCAGGCTAATGAAAAACTGTTTTTT	CASSQDLQLLQANEKLFF
-	TRBV6-5	TRBJ1-1	-	TGTGCCAGCAGTAAGGGAGGCTTGGGCACTGAAGCTTTCTTT	CASSKGGLGTEAFF
-	TRBV12-3/TRBV12-4	TRBJ1-3	-	TGTGCCAGCGCTGGGCATTGGAACACCATATATTTT	CASAGHWNTIYF
TRBD1	TRBV3-1/TRBV3-2	TRBJ2-3	-	TGTGCCAGCACGACAGGGGATGAAACAGATACGCAGTATTTT	CASTTGDETDTQYF
-	TRBV6-5	TRBJ2-7	-	TGTGCCAGCAGTTACGGACAGCTGGGCGAGCAGTACTTC	CASSYGQLGEQYF
-	TRBV6-2/TRBV6-3	TRBJ2-5	-	TGTGCCAGCAGTTACGGTATCTCTGTTCAAGAGACCCAGTACTTC	CASSYGISVQETQYF
-	TRBV4-2	TRBJ2-3	-	TGTGCCAGCAGCCAAGATCAGGGGGGAGGGCCGGCAGATACGCAGTATTTT	CASSQDQGGGPADTQYF
-	TRBV6-5	TRBJ2-2	-	TGTGCCAGCACCGCAGGGTGGGTGACCGGGGAGCTGTTTTTT	CASTAGWVTGELFF
-	TRBV6-6	TRBJ1-5	-	TGTGCCAGCGGTCAAAGGGAGAGGGATTTTAGCAATCAGCCCCAGCATTTT	CASGQRERDFSNQPQHF
-	TRBV6-2/TRBV6-3	TRBJ2-1	few	TGTGCCAGCAGTTACTCTCTCTACAATGAGCAGTTCTTC	CASSYSLYNEQFF
-	TRBV10-3	TRBJ2-3	-	TGTGCCATCAGTGCCGGGACTAGCACAGATACGCAGTATTTT	CAISAGTSTDTQYF
-	TRBV24-1	TRBJ2-1	-	TGTGCCACCAGTGTCTCCAGCTCCTACAATGAGCAGTTCTTC	CATSVSSSYNEQFF
-	TRBV11-2	TRBJ2-5	-	TGTGCCAGCAGCTCGACCAGGGCTGGCCGAGAGACCCAGTACTTC	CASSSTRAGRETQYF
TRBD1	TRBV5-4	TRBJ1-3	-	TGTGCCAGCAGCTTACCCCCGGGACAGTCTGGAAACACCATATATTTT	CASSLPPGQSGNTIYF
TRBD2	TRBV10-3	TRBJ2-7	-	TGTGCCATTGGGCCGGGAGCTAGCGGGGGGTCCTACGAGCAGTACTTC	CAIGPGASGGSYEQYF
TRBD1	TRBV5-1	TRBJ2-6	-	TGCGCCAGCAGCTTGGTCGGGACAGGCAGCTCTGGGGCCAACGTCCTGACTTTC	CASSLVGTGSSGANVLTF
-	TRBV29-1	TRBJ1-2	-	TGCAGCGTTGGTAACGGATATGGCTACACCTTC	CSVGNGYGYTF